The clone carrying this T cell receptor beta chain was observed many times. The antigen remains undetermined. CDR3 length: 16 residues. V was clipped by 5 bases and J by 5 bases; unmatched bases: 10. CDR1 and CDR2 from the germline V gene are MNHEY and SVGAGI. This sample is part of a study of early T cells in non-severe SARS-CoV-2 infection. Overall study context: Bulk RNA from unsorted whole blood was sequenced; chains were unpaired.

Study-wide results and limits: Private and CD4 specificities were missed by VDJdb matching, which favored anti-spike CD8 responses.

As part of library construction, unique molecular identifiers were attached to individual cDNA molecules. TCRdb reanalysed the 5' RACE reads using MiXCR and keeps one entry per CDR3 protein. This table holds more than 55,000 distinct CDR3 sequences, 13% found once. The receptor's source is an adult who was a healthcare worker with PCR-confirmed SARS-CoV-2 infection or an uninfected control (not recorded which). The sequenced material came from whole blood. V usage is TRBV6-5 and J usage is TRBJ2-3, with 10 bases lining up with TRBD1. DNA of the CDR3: TGTGCCAGCAGTCGACGGGGGACAGGGGCTGGAGATACGCAGTATTTT. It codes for CASSRRGTGAGDTQYF.